A selection of T cell receptor beta chains follows, all from one sample in a study of T-cell memory formation after mild COVID-19. TCRdb processed the 5' RACE reads anew with MiXCR; each CDR3 protein has one entry. The sample holds more than 350,000 distinct CDR3 sequences; more than 20% are singletons and the top ten take 9.5% to 15%. Sequences were obtained from PBMCs or a T cell subset sorted from them (not recorded which). The receptor set was obtained from an adult woman who had mild COVID-19 (a few samples of this study predate the infection). Cell type and time point are not known. Each CDR3 is given with its conserved first and last residue. D genes are given only for firm matches. Size is omitted from some rows. Given values are once, few, many or a class for expanded clones.

length: 13
D: .
J: TRBJ2-1
V: TRBV24-1
size: .
CDR3: CATSDTDPRGQFF
DNA: TGTGCCACCAGTGACACGGACCCAAGGGGACAGTTCTTC

length: 12
D: TRBD1
J: TRBJ1-2
V: TRBV29-1
size: .
CDR3: CSVEGQGGGYTF
DNA: TGCAGCGTTGAGGGACAGGGCGGCGGCTACACCTTC

length: 14
D: .
J: TRBJ2-3
V: TRBV27
size: .
CDR3: CASSFTRDTDTQYF
DNA: TGTGCCAGCAGTTTTACCAGGGACACAGATACGCAGTATTTT

length: 13
D: .
J: TRBJ1-5
V: TRBV12-3/TRBV12-4
size: few
CDR3: CASKVGSHSPQHF
DNA: TGTGCCAGCAAGGTAGGCAGCCATTCGCCCCAGCATTTT

length: 13
D: .
J: TRBJ1-1
V: TRBV15
size: .
CDR3: CATSRQLSTEAFF
DNA: TGTGCCACCAGCAGACAGCTTTCCACTGAAGCTTTCTTT

length: 17
D: TRBD1
J: TRBJ2-7
V: TRBV7-9
size: few
CDR3: CASSRGPLTGLSGEQYF
DNA: TGTGCCAGCAGCCGGGGCCCCTTGACAGGGCTTTCCGGAGAGCAGTACTTC

length: 15
D: .
J: TRBJ2-1
V: TRBV7-9
size: .
CDR3: CASSMTASSYNEQFF
DNA: TGTGCCAGCAGCATGACTGCAAGCTCCTACAATGAGCAGTTCTTC

length: 14
D: .
J: TRBJ2-7
V: TRBV4-3
size: .
CDR3: CASSLWVEDYEQYF
DNA: TGCGCCAGCAGCCTATGGGTCGAGGATTACGAGCAGTACTTC

length: 15
D: TRBD1
J: TRBJ2-5
V: TRBV4-1
size: .
CDR3: CASSPTGTGIETQYF
DNA: TGCGCCAGCAGCCCGACCGGGACAGGGATTGAGACCCAGTACTTC

length: 12
D: .
J: TRBJ2-2
V: TRBV20-1
size: few
CDR3: CSAHSGSGELFF
DNA: TGCAGTGCCCACTCGGGATCCGGGGAGCTGTTTTTT

length: 14
D: .
J: TRBJ1-2
V: TRBV19
size: .
CDR3: CASTPLEANYGYTF
DNA: TGTGCCAGTACCCCCCTTGAAGCTAACTATGGCTACACCTTC

length: 17
D: TRBD2
J: TRBJ2-5
V: TRBV6-2/TRBV6-3
size: .
CDR3: CASSVLAGGRVGETQYF
DNA: TGTGCCAGCAGTGTTCTAGCGGGGGGGCGAGTGGGTGAGACCCAGTACTTC

length: 16
D: TRBD2
J: TRBJ2-5
V: TRBV7-6
size: few
CDR3: CASIQAGRAIQETQYF
DNA: TGTGCCAGCATTCAGGCAGGGAGGGCCATCCAAGAGACCCAGTACTTC

length: 17
D: .
J: TRBJ2-2
V: TRBV5-5
size: many
CDR3: CASSLVSGRLFGGELFF
DNA: TGTGCCAGCAGCTTGGTCAGCGGACGCCTTTTTGGCGGGGAGCTGTTTTTT

length: 16
D: TRBD2
J: TRBJ2-1
V: TRBV7-8
size: .
CDR3: CASSLPVAGGYNEQFF
DNA: TGTGCCAGCAGCTTACCTGTAGCGGGGGGGTACAATGAGCAGTTCTTC

length: 16
D: TRBD2
J: TRBJ2-7
V: TRBV20-1
size: .
CDR3: CSARDKASGLTYEQYF
DNA: TGCAGTGCTAGAGATAAGGCTAGCGGGCTCACCTACGAGCAGTACTTC

length: 14
D: .
J: TRBJ2-1
V: TRBV27
size: few
CDR3: CASSFEGPYNEQFF
DNA: TGTGCCAGCAGTTTTGAGGGACCCTACAATGAGCAGTTCTTC

length: 16
D: TRBD1
J: TRBJ2-1
V: TRBV5-1
size: few
CDR3: CASSLGDSSRYNEQFF
DNA: TGCGCCAGCAGCTTGGGGGACAGCTCGCGATACAATGAGCAGTTCTTC

length: 15
D: TRBD2
J: TRBJ2-1
V: TRBV27
size: many
CDR3: CASSLWTSGRYEQFF
DNA: TGTGCCAGCAGTTTATGGACTAGCGGGAGGTATGAGCAGTTCTTC

length: 15
D: .
J: TRBJ2-6
V: TRBV6-2/TRBV6-3
size: few
CDR3: CASSQTRRGANVLTF
DNA: TGTGCCAGCAGTCAAACCAGGAGGGGGGCCAACGTCCTGACTTTC

length: 16
D: .
J: TRBJ2-4
V: TRBV13
size: .
CDR3: CASSPGTDQAKNIQYF
DNA: TGTGCCAGCAGCCCTGGGACTGACCAAGCCAAAAACATTCAGTACTTC

length: 15
D: .
J: TRBJ1-2
V: TRBV18
size: .
CDR3: CASSPPAPGVNGYTF
DNA: TGTGCCAGCTCACCACCGGCCCCAGGGGTGAACGGCTACACCTTC

length: 14
D: .
J: TRBJ2-3
V: TRBV4-1
size: many
CDR3: CASSQEPGAGTQYF
DNA: TGCGCCAGCAGCCAAGAGCCGGGGGCAGGTACGCAGTATTTT

length: 12
D: TRBD2
J: TRBJ2-7
V: TRBV20-1
size: .
CDR3: CSARRGSYEQYF
DNA: TGCAGTGCTAGGCGGGGGAGCTACGAGCAGTACTTC

length: 15
D: TRBD2
J: TRBJ2-7
V: TRBV2
size: .
CDR3: CASNRLAGITYEQYF
DNA: TGTGCCAGCAACAGACTAGCGGGCATTACCTACGAGCAGTACTTC

length: 13
D: .
J: TRBJ1-1
V: TRBV6-6
size: .
CDR3: CASSANRNTEAFF
DNA: TGTGCCAGCAGTGCAAACAGGAACACTGAAGCTTTCTTT

length: 15
D: .
J: TRBJ2-3
V: TRBV7-9
size: many
CDR3: CASSPLLGGSDTQYF
DNA: TGTGCCAGCAGCCCCCTTCTTGGGGGGTCAGATACGCAGTATTTT

length: 19
D: TRBD1
J: TRBJ1-1
V: TRBV6-6
size: .
CDR3: CASSHLGRGRRHKNTEAFF
DNA: TGTGCCAGCAGTCACCTGGGAAGGGGGCGACGACACAAGAACACTGAAGCTTTCTTT